Each of the 10 T cell receptor beta chains below was sequenced from the same sample in a study of breast tumors, draining lymph nodes, adjacent tissues. MiXCR, run by TCRdb on the multiplex PCR reads, gives a single entry per CDR3 protein. Found here are 14,000 to 15,000 distinct CDR3 sequences, roughly 50% of them singletons; the top ten hold over 25%. Material for sequencing was tumor-adjacent breast tissue. These receptors all come from a female donor with breast cancer. Some clones in this sample may be carry-over from other donors' samples.

This clonotype was counted many times. A much larger clone differs by one base, so this may be a read error. This chain uses TRBV20-1 with TRBJ1-5; TRBD1 agrees at 9 bases. CDR1 and CDR2 from the germline V gene are DFQATT and SNEGSKA (reference sequence). V lost 6 bases to trimming and J lost 2 bases; unmatched junction nucleotides: 14. The CDR3 runs to 17 residues. The CDR3 DNA sequence: TGCAGTGCCCTAGGGGGACAGGGAGATGCAGGCAATCAGCCCCAGCATTTT. Translating gives CSALGGQGDAGNQPQHF.

This clonotype was observed many times. This rearrangement joins TRBV11-2 to TRBJ2-7, with a possible D match to TRBD1 (6 bases). The V gene lost 3 bases and the J gene lost 0 bases, with 12 bases spanning the gap. Germline V gives CDR1 SGHAT, CDR2 FQNNGV. The CDR3 is 15 residues long. The chain's CDR3 is CASSFDRSSSYEQYF. The CDR3 bases are TGTGCCAGCAGCTTTGACAGGTCGAGCTCCTACGAGCAGTACTTC. Together with reference TRBV11-2 and TRBJ2-7, the CDR3 gives the full variable domain: EAGVAQSPRYKIIEKRQSVAFWCNPISGHATLYWYQQILGQGPKLLIQFQNNGVVDDSQLPKDRFSAERLKGVDSTLKIQPAKLEDSAVYLCASSFDRSSSYEQYFGPGTRLTVT.

This clonotype is medium-sized (0.01 to 0.1%) by share. This chain links TRBV12-3 or TRBV12-4 with TRBJ1-2; 7 bases align to TRBD1. The CDR3 totals 14 residues. The V and J ends lost 8 bases and 7 bases, in that order; junction bases with no gene match: 13. This chain's CDR3 is CASRLRQGSGGYTF. Written as DNA, the CDR3 is TGTGCCAGCCGCCTGAGACAGGGTTCCGGTGGCTACACCTTC.

This clonotype was recorded at least ten times. The chain joins TRBV5-5 to TRBJ1-4; 7 bases are shared with TRBD1. This CDR3 has 16 amino acids. CDR1 is SGHKS, CDR2 YYEKEE, per germline (reference sequence). Trimming took 0 bases from V and 4 from J; bases not matched to a gene: 6. The CDR3 spells CASSLATGQYNEKLFF. In nucleotides, the CDR3 is TGTGCCAGCAGCTTGGCCACGGGACAGTATAATGAAAAACTGTTTTTT.

A few counts support this clonotype. The V gene is TRBV20-1, the J gene TRBJ2-2; 11 bases map to TRBD1. This CDR3 contains 15 residues. Germline CDR1 DFQATT, CDR2 SNEGSKA (reference sequence). In DNA form, the CDR3 reads TGCAGAGCCGGACAGGGGGCTTACAACACCGGGGAGCTGTTTTTT. Translating it yields CRAGQGAYNTGELFF.

The V and J genes are TRBV7-2 and TRBJ1-2; D gene uncertain. Trimming shortened V by 3 bases and J by 3 bases, and 5 bases separated the two germline ends. The V gene's germline CDR1 is SGHTA and CDR2 FQGNSA. The CDR3 is made up of 12 amino acids. CDR3 DNA: TGTGCCAGCAGCTTGAGACACTATGGCTACACCTTC. This encodes CASSLRHYGYTF.

This clonotype appeared many times. V usage is TRBV10-3 and J usage is TRBJ2-1, with 7 bases lining up with TRBD2. V was clipped by 6 bases and J by 5 bases; unmatched bases: 4. Germline CDR1 and CDR2: ENHRY and SYGVKD. The CDR3 is made up of 13 amino acids. This CDR3 reads CAISPGGHNEQFF. The CDR3 DNA is TGTGCCATCAGCCCGGGAGGCCACAATGAGCAGTTCTTC.

This clonotype was seen ten or more times. Compared with germline, one end of the junction differs, possibly owing to a read error. V and J are TRBV12-3 or TRBV12-4 and TRBJ2-1; the match to TRBD2 covers 8 bases. The CDR3 consists of 14 residues. This chain's CDR3 is CASSLAPKAGGGLF. CDR3 in DNA: TGTGCCAGCAGTTTAGCCCCGAAGGCGGGGGGAGGACTCTTC.

This clonotype was counted at least ten times. The chain combines TRBV6-5 with TRBJ1-3; 9 bases are shared with TRBD1. Germline V gene data show CDR1 as MNHEY and CDR2 as SVGAGI. After removal of 5 bases from V and 7 bases from J, the junction contained 3 bases not matched to a gene. CDR3 length: 13 residues. CDR3 protein: CASSQGTGNTIYF. The CDR3 DNA sequence: TGTGCCAGCAGTCAAGGGACAGGGAACACCATATATTTT.

The rearrangement uses TRBV2 and TRBJ1-2; D may be TRBD1 (6 bases). This CDR3 is built from 14 residues. Between the trimmed V and J ends, which lost 7 bases and 2 bases, there was a span of 14 bases. In germline, CDR1 is SNHLY, CDR2 FYNNEI. CDR3 sequence reads: CASTSGTTNYGYTF. Here the CDR3 DNA reads TGTGCCAGCACCTCAGGGACAACAAACTATGGCTACACCTTC.